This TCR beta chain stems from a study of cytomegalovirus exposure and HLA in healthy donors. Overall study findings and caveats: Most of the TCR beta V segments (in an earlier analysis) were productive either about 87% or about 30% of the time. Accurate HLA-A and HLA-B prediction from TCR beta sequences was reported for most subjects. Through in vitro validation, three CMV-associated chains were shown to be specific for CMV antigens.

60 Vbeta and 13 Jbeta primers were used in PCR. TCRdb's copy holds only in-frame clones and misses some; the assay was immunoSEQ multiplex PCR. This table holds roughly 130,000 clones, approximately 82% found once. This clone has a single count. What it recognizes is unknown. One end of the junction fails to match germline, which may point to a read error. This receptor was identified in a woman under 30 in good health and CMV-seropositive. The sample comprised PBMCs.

Here the CDR3 DNA reads TGTGCTAGCAGCGTTAGGGAGAAAAGGGAGACCCAGTACTTC. Encoded protein: CASSVREKRETQYF. The chain has TRBV7-7 and TRBJ2-5, with TRBD2 as a possible D gene (5 bases). CDR1 is SSHAT and CDR2 is FNYEAQ in the germline V gene (reference sequence). This CDR3 spans 14 amino acids.